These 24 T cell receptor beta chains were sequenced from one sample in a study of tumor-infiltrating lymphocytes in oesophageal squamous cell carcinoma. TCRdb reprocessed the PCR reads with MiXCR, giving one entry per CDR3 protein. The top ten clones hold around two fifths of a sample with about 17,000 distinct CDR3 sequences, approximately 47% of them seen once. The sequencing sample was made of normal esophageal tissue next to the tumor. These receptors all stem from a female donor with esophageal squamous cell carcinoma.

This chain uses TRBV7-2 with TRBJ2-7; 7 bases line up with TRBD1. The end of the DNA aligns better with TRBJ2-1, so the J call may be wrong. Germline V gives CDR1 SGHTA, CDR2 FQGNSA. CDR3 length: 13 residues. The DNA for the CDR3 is TGTGCCACCGAACAGGGGTCCTACAATGAGCAGTTCTTC. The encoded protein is CATEQGSYNEQFF.

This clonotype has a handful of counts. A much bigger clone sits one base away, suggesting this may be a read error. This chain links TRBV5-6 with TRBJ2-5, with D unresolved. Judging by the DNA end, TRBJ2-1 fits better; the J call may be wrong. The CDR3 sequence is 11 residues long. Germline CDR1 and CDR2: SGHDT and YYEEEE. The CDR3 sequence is CASSFRREQFF. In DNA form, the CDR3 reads TGTGCCAGCAGCTTCCGACGCGAGCAGTTCTTC.

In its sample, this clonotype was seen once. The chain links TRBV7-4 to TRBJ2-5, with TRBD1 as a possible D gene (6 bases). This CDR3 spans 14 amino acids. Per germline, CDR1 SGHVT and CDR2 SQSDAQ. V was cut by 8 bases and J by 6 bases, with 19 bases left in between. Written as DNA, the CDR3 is TGTGCCAGCTTTTCCAACAGGGCAGGGAAGACCCAGTACTTC. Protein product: CASFSNRAGKTQYF. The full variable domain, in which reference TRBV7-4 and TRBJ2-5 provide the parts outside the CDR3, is GAGVSQSPRYKVAKRGRDVALRCDSISGHVTLYWYRQTLGQGSEVLTYSQSDAQRDKSGRPSGRFSAERPERSVSTLKIQRTEQGDSAVYLCASFSNRAGKTQYFGPGTRLLVL.

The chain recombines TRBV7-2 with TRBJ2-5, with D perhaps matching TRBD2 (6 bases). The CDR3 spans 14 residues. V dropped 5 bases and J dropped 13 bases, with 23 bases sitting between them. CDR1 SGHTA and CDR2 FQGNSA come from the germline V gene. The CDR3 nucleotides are TGTGCCAGCAGCCGAGGCTCGGGAGCCGGGGAGCTGTACTTC. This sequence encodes CASSRGSGAGELYF.

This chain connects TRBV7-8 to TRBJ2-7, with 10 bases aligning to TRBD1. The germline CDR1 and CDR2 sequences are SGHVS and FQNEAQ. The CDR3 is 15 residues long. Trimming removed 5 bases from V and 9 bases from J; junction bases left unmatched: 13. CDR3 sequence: CASSGEGQGSYRQYF. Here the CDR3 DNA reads TGTGCCAGCAGCGGGGAGGGACAGGGGTCTTATCGGCAGTACTTC.

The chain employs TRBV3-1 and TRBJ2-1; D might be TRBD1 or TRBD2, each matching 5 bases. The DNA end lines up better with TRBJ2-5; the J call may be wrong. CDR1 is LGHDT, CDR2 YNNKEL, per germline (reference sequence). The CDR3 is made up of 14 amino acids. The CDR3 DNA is TGTGCCAGCAGCCAAAGAGGGGAAGGACCAACCCAGTACTTC. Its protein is CASSQRGEGPTQYF.

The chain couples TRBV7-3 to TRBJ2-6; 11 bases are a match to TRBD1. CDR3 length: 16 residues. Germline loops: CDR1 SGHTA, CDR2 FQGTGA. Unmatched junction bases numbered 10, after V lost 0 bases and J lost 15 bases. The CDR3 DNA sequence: TGTGCCAGCAGCTTAACGTCCGGGACAGGGGGAAGTGGCCTGACTTTC. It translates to CASSLTSGTGGSGLTF.

The CDR3, as DNA: TGCGCCAGCAGTAAAGAAGCGGGAGAGGTCTACAATGAGCAGTTCTTC. It encodes CASSKEAGEVYNEQFF. The chain couples TRBV10-1 to TRBJ2-3, with TRBD2 matching over 8 bases. The J call may not be correct, given that the DNA end is closer to TRBJ2-1. Germline V gives CDR1 WNHNN, CDR2 SYGVQD (reference sequence). The CDR3 contains 16 residues.

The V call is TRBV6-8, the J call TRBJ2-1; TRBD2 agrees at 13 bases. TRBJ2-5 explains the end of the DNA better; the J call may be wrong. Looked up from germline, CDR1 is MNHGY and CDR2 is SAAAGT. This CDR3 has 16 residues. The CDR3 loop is CASRPTSGREQETQYF. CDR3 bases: TGTGCCAGCAGACCAACTAGCGGGAGGGAACAAGAGACCCAGTACTTC.

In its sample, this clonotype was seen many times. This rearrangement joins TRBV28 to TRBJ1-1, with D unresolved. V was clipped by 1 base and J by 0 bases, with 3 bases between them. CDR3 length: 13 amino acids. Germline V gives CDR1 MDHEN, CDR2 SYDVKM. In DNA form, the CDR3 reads TGTGCCAGCAGTTTATCGGTGAACACTGAAGCTTTCTTT. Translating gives CASSLSVNTEAFF.

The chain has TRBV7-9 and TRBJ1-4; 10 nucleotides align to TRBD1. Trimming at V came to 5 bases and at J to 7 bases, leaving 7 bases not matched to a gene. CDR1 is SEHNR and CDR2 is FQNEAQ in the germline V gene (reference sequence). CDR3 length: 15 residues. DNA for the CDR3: TGTGCCAGCAGCCCGGGACAGGGGTCGGGTGAAAAACTGTTTTTT. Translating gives CASSPGQGSGEKLFF.

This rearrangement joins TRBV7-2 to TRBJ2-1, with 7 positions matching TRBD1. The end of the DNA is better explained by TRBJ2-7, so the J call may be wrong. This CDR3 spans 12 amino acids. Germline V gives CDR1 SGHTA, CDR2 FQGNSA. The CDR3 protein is CASSFGTAEQYF. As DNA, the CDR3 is TGTGCCAGCAGCTTCGGGACAGCCGAGCAGTACTTC.

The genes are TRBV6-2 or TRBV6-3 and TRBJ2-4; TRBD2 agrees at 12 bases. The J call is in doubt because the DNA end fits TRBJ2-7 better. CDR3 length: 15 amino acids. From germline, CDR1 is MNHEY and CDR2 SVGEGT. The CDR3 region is CASSEETSGSYEQYF. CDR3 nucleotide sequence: TGTGCCAGCAGTGAAGAGACTAGCGGGAGTTACGAGCAGTACTTC.

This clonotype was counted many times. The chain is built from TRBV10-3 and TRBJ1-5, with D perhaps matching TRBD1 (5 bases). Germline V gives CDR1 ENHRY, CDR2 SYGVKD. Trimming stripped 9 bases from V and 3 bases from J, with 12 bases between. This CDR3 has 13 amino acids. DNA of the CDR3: TGTGCCATTAGGGACGTTCCCAATCAGCCCCAGCATTTT. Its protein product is CAIRDVPNQPQHF.

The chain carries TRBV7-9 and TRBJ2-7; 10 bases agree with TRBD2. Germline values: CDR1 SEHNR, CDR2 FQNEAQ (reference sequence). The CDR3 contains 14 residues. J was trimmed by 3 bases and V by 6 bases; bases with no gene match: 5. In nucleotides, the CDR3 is TGTGCCAGCAGTAATAGCGGGAGGAGCTACGAGCAGTACTTC. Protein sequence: CASSNSGRSYEQYF.

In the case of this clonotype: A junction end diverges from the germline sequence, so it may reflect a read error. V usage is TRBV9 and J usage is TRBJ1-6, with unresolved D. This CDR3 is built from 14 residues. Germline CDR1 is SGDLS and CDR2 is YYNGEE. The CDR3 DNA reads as TGTGCCAGCAGCGTAGCTAGGGTCAATTCACCCCTCCACTTC. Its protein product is CASSVARVNSPLHF.

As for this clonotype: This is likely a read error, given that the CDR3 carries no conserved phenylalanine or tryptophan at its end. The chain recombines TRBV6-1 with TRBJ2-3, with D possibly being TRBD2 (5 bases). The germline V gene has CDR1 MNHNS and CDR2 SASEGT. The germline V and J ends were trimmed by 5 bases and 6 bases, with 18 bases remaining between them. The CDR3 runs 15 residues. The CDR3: CASSYVRDLRDTQYV. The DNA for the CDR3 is TGTGCCAGCAGTTACGTCCGGGATTTGAGGGATACGCAGTATGTT.

The DNA for the CDR3 is TGTGCCAGCAGCTCCGGGACTAGCGGGGGCTTTGGCGCAGATACGCAGTATTTT. This translates into CASSSGTSGGFGADTQYF. The rearrangement links TRBV7-2 to TRBJ2-3, with 14 bases matching TRBD2. V was pared by 4 bases and J by 4 bases, with 10 bases of the junction left unmatched. Germline CDR1 SGHTA, CDR2 FQGNSA. The CDR3 has 18 amino acids.

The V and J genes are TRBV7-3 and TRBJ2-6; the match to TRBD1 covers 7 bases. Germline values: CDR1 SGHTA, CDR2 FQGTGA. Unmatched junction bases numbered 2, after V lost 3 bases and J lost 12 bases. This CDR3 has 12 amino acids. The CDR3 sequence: CASSFDRAVLTF. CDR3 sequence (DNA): TGTGCCAGCAGCTTCGACAGGGCCGTCCTGACTTTC. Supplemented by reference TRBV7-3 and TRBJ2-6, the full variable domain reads GAGVSQTPSNKVTEKGKYVELRCDPISGHTALYWYRQSLGQGPEFLIYFQGTGAADDSGLPNDRFFAVRPEGSVSTLKIQRTERGDSAVYLCASSFDRAVLTFGAGSRLTVL.

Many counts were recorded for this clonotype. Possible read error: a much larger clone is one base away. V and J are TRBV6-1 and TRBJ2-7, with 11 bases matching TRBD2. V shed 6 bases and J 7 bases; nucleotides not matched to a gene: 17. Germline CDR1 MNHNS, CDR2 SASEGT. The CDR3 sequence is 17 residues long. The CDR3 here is CASRSGVAGGQVNEQYF. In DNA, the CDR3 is TGTGCCAGCAGGTCGGGAGTAGCGGGGGGGCAGGTCAATGAGCAGTACTTC.

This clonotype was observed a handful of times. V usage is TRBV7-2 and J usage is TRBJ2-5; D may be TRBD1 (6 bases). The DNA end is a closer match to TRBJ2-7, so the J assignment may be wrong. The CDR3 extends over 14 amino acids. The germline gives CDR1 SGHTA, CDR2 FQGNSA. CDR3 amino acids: CASSFDRLSYEQYF. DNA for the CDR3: TGTGCCAGCAGCTTCGACAGGCTATCCTACGAGCAGTACTTC.

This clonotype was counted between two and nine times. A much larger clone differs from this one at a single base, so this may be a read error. The DNA of the CDR3 is TGCGCCAGCAGCCAAGACAGTCCCTACAATGAGCAGTACTTC. Amino acid sequence: CASSQDSPYNEQYF. This chain uses TRBV4-3 with TRBJ2-7; D remains ambiguous. Trimming removed 0 bases at V and 7 bases at J, with 13 bases between. Germline-derived CDR1 and CDR2 are LGHNA and YSLEER. The CDR3 is made up of 14 amino acids.

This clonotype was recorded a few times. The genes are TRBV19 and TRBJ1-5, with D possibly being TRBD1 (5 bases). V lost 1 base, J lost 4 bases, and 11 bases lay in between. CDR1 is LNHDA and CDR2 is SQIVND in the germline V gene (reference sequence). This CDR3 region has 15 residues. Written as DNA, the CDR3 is TGTGCCAGTAGTATAGCTCGGGGGGGAAATCAGCCCCAGCATTTT. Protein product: CASSIARGGNQPQHF.

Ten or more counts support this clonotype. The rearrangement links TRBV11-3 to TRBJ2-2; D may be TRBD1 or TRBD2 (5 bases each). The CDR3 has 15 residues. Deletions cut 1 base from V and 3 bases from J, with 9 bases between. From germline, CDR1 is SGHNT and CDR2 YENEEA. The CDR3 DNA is TGTGCCAGCAGCTTAGCCGGGACGGACACCGGGGAGCTGTTTTTT. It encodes CASSLAGTDTGELFF.